Listed here are 32 T cell receptor beta chains from one sample, sequenced in a study of OX40 agonist ivuxolimab in advanced cancers. Using immunoSEQ multiplex PCR, the repertoire was profiled, and TCRdb retains in-frame clones only, with some absent. The sample lists about 40,000 clones; around 82% were seen once. The starting material was CD4+ or CD8+ T cells sorted from blood, obtained in a trial of the OX40 agonist ivuxolimab. The receptors stem from an adult with an advanced solid tumor such as melanoma, head and neck, liver or kidney cancer.

The chain links TRBV7-8 to TRBJ1-2; the D is unclear. Per germline, CDR1 SGHVS and CDR2 FQNEAQ. Trimming removed 1 base at V and 3 bases at J, with 12 bases between. The CDR3 spans 15 residues. This CDR3 reads CASSLVGSGDYGYTF. CDR3 sequence (DNA): TGTGCCAGCAGCTTAGTAGGCAGCGGGGACTATGGCTACACCTTC.

This sequence joins TRBV7-6 and TRBJ2-7; possible D gene TRBD1, 6 bases. CDR1 and CDR2 (germline): SGHVS, FNYEAQ. Deletions cut 5 bases from V and 0 bases from J, with 14 bases between. The CDR3 runs to 15 residues. The CDR3 sequence: CASSEDSQNSYEQYF. CDR3 nucleotides: TGTGCCAGCAGCGAGGACAGCCAGAACTCCTACGAGCAGTACTTC.

The V and J genes are TRBV21-1 and TRBJ2-3; the DNA was not compared with TRBD2, the D call given in the table. TRBV21-1 is a documented pseudogene. This CDR3 spans 18 amino acids. The CDR3 DNA reads TGTGCCAGCAGCAAAGTGGTAGCGGGAGGGAAAAAAACAGATACGCAGTATTTT. Amino acid sequence: CASSKVVAGGKKTDTQYF.

This clone has a handful of counts. The chain joins TRBV2 to TRBJ2-1; 9 bases map to TRBD2. The junction had 9 bases not matched to a gene; V was cut back by 6 bases and J by 6 bases. Germline V gene data show CDR1 as SNHLY and CDR2 as FYNNEI. The CDR3 has 15 residues. CDR3 DNA sequence: TGTGCCAGCAGCCTTTCTAGCGGGATCGGCAATGAGCAGTTCTTC. Translation gives CASSLSSGIGNEQFF.

This rearrangement joins TRBV11-2 to TRBJ2-7; 10 bases are shared with TRBD2. Germline trimming cut 1 base from V and 3 bases from J; bases unmatched to any gene: 6. This CDR3 comprises 16 residues. Germline CDR1 SGHAT, CDR2 FQNNGV. The CDR3 DNA reads as TGTGCCAGCAGCTTAGCTGGGGCTAGCGGGAGCTACGAGCAGTACTTC. It yields the protein CASSLAGASGSYEQYF.

V usage is TRBV30 and J usage is TRBJ1-2, with D hard to call. V was shortened by 3 bases and J by 4 bases, with 9 bases between the two germline ends. Germline CDR1 is GTSNPN and CDR2 is SVGIG (reference sequence). The CDR3 is made up of 12 amino acids. CDR3 residues: CAWSTAFYGYTF. The CDR3 DNA reads as TGTGCCTGGAGCACTGCCTTCTATGGCTACACCTTC.

The chain links TRBV2 to TRBJ1-3, with TRBD1 matching 7 bases. The germline V gene has CDR1 SNHLY and CDR2 FYNNEI. With V trimmed by 6 bases and J by 4 bases, 9 bases remained unmatched. The CDR3 sequence is 15 residues long. CDR3 in DNA: TGTGCCAGCAGCGCCCAAGGGACAGCCGGAAACACCATATATTTT. Translated: CASSAQGTAGNTIYF. Variable domain in full (rest from reference TRBV2 and TRBJ1-3): EPEVTQTPSHQVTQMGQEVILRCVPISNHLYFYWYRQILGQKVEFLVSFYNNEISEKSEIFDDQFSVERPDGSNFTLKIRSTKLEDSAMYFCASSAQGTAGNTIYFGEGSWLTVV.

The V call is TRBV5-1, the J call TRBJ2-2; D remains ambiguous. CDR1 and CDR2 (germline): SGHRS, YFSETQ. V was clipped by 2 bases and J by 4 bases, with 6 bases between them. The CDR3 loop spans 13 amino acids. CDR3 residues: CASSLYLTGELFF. In DNA form, the CDR3 reads TGCGCCAGCAGCTTATATCTCACCGGGGAGCTGTTTTTT.

CDR3 sequence: CASSQGLGTSGEKETQYF. The CDR3 DNA sequence: TGCGCCAGCAGCCAAGGACTTGGGACTAGCGGGGAGAAAGAGACCCAGTACTTC. The rearrangement links TRBV4-1 to TRBJ2-5; 13 nucleotides match TRBD2. The CDR3 totals 18 residues. CDR1 is MGHRA, CDR2 YSYEKL, per germline. Trimming cost V 1 base and J 3 bases; bases outside gene matches: 8.

The rearrangement joins TRBV2 to TRBJ2-1, with TRBD2 matching over 8 bases. The length of the CDR3 is 15 residues. V gave up 6 bases and J gave up 0 bases; unmatched junction bases: 4. The germline gives CDR1 SNHLY, CDR2 FYNNEI. This CDR3 reads CASRKLAGSYNEQFF. The CDR3 nucleotides read TGTGCCAGCAGGAAGCTAGCGGGCTCCTACAATGAGCAGTTCTTC.

The rearrangement joins TRBV29-1 to TRBJ2-2; D is possibly TRBD2 (5 bases). Germline V gene sequence: CDR1 SQVTM, CDR2 ANQGSEA. This CDR3 region has 14 residues. Trimming pared 7 bases from V and 1 base from J, leaving 13 bases between. The CDR3 sequence: CSARKDWNTGELFF. As DNA, the CDR3 is TGCAGCGCGCGAAAGGACTGGAACACCGGGGAGCTGTTTTTT.

CDR3 bases: TGTGCCTGGAGCCTCGGGGCAGGGAACACTGAAGCTTTCTTT. Translating it yields CAWSLGAGNTEAFF. This rearrangement joins TRBV30 to TRBJ1-1, with D tentatively TRBD1 (5 bases). Germline V lookup: CDR1 GTSNPN, CDR2 SVGIG (reference sequence). The CDR3 is made up of 14 amino acids. V lost 3 bases to trimming and J lost 1 base, with 12 bases between them.

The chain is built from TRBV11-3 and TRBJ2-2, with D hard to call. Trimming removed 4 bases at V and 6 bases at J, with 9 bases between. The CDR3 sequence is 13 residues long. Looked up from germline, CDR1 is SGHNT and CDR2 is YENEEA. The CDR3 region is CASSSPRSGELFF. The CDR3 region has the DNA TGTGCCAGCAGCTCCCCTAGGTCCGGGGAGCTGTTTTTT.

V and J are TRBV2 and TRBJ2-2; TRBD2 matches 8 bases. The V gene's germline CDR1 is SNHLY and CDR2 FYNNEI. The CDR3 covers 15 residues. Unmatched junction bases numbered 7, after V lost 7 bases and J lost 3 bases. CDR3 sequence (DNA): TGTGCCAGCACCTCGACTAGCGTAGACACCGGGGAGCTGTTTTTT. Translation gives CASTSTSVDTGELFF.

This clone has only a few counts. The chain employs TRBV4-3 and TRBJ1-4, with TRBD1 matching 8 bases. J gave up 8 bases and V 0 bases, and 17 bases lay outside the gene matches. The CDR3 covers 19 residues. Germline lookup yields CDR1 LGHNA and CDR2 YSLEER. The CDR3: CASSQDYRLVDRGREKLFF. In DNA, the CDR3 is TGCGCCAGCAGCCAAGACTATCGATTAGTCGACAGGGGTCGGGAAAAACTGTTTTTT.

V gene TRBV11-2 combines with J gene TRBJ1-3; unclear D gene. The CDR3 contains 16 residues. V was clipped by 3 bases and J by 2 bases, with 14 bases between them. CDR1 and CDR2 (germline): SGHAT, FQNNGV. In DNA, the CDR3 is TGTGCCAGCAGCTTCTCACCACCTGGGGCTGGAAACACCATATATTTT. This gives the protein CASSFSPPGAGNTIYF. Full variable domain (remainder filled in from reference TRBV11-2 and TRBJ1-3): EAGVAQSPRYKIIEKRQSVAFWCNPISGHATLYWYQQILGQGPKLLIQFQNNGVVDDSQLPKDRFSAERLKGVDSTLKIQPAKLEDSAVYLCASSFSPPGAGNTIYFGEGSWLTVV.

The genes are TRBV5-1 and TRBJ2-1; 7 bases fit TRBD2. CDR1 and CDR2 from the germline V gene are SGHRS and YFSETQ. The CDR3 is 17 amino acids. The J segment lost 7 bases and the V segment lost 4 bases, leaving 17 bases of the junction unmatched. The CDR3 sequence: CASSPEPSGTPNNEQFF. The CDR3, as DNA: TGCGCCAGCAGCCCGGAACCTAGCGGTACACCCAATAATGAGCAGTTCTTC.

Points on this clone: This sample also contains other DNA sequences that code for the same CDR3. The chain is built from TRBV20-1 and TRBJ1-2; D not resolved. V shed 6 bases and J shed 8 bases, with 7 bases lying between them. Germline values: CDR1 DFQATT, CDR2 SNEGSKA (reference sequence). This CDR3 has 9 amino acids. CDR3 nucleotides: TGCAGTGCGCCCGGGGGCTACACCTTC. Protein sequence: CSAPGGYTF.

The DNA for the CDR3 is TGTGCCAGCAGCGGAGGAGTCCCACAAAGTCGGGCCAACGTCCTGACTTTC. Its protein product is CASSGGVPQSRANVLTF. The J gene is TRBJ2-6, the V gene TRBV7-8, with D possibly being TRBD2 (5 bases). CDR3 length equals 17 residues. With 5 bases removed from V and 5 bases from J, the gap between germline ends came to 19 bases. The V gene's germline CDR1 is SGHVS and CDR2 FQNEAQ.

The chain has TRBV4-1 and TRBJ1-6; 7 bases align to TRBD1. Germline CDR1 MGHRA, CDR2 YSYEKL. This CDR3 region has 16 residues. V dropped 4 bases and J dropped 10; count of bases not matched to a gene: 13. This CDR3 is CASSPTGRTGVSPLHF. DNA for the CDR3: TGCGCCAGCAGCCCCACCGGGAGGACAGGAGTATCACCCCTCCACTTT.

The DNA for the CDR3 is TGTGCCAGCCACCGGGACAGGGGGAATATAATTTACTTC. Translated, it gives CASHRDRGNIIYF. The rearrangement joins TRBV18 to TRBJ2-7, with 11 bases matching TRBD1. Germline V gene data show CDR1 as KGHSH and CDR2 as LQKENI. This CDR3 has 13 amino acids. The V gene end was trimmed by 8 bases and the J gene end by 13 bases; junction bases not matched to a gene: 13.

The J gene is TRBJ2-1, the V gene TRBV21-1; TRBD1 is taken as the D call from the table, unchecked against the DNA. TRBV21-1 is a pseudogene locus. This CDR3 is built from 15 residues. CDR3 amino acids: CASSKAGTGSHEQFF. The CDR3 coding sequence is TGTGCCAGCAGCAAAGCAGGGACAGGTTCCCATGAGCAGTTCTTC.

Worth noting for this clone: An end of the junction differs from the germline gene, which may be a read error. The chain couples TRBV5-1 to TRBJ2-2, with no clear D. Looked up from germline, CDR1 is SGHRS and CDR2 is YFSETQ. The CDR3 is 15 residues long. This CDR3 is CASTLNPTNTGELFF. Written as DNA, the CDR3 is TGCGCCAGCACCTTGAACCCAACGAACACCGGGGAGCTGTTTTTT. The whole variable domain, remainder taken from reference TRBV5-1 and TRBJ2-2, is KAGVTQTPRYLIKTRGQQVTLSCSPISGHRSVSWYQQTPGQGLQFLFEYFSETQRNKGNFPGRFSGRQFSNSRSEMNVSTLELGDSALYLCASTLNPTNTGELFFGEGSRLTVL.

Comment on this clone: Being one base from a much bigger clone, this may be a read error. V gene TRBV7-9 combines with J gene TRBJ2-7, with 11 positions matching TRBD2. Germline V gene data show CDR1 as SEHNR and CDR2 as FQNEAQ (reference sequence). V trimming: 1 base; J trimming: 3 bases; junction bases outside the gene matches: 2. The CDR3 runs 15 residues. The CDR3 loop reads CASSLVGTSGYEQYF. The CDR3 nucleotides are TGTGCCAGCAGCTTAGTCGGGACTAGCGGCTACGAGCAGTACTTC. Full variable domain (rest looked up from reference TRBV7-9 and TRBJ2-7): DTGVSQNPRHKITKRGQNVTFRCDPISEHNRLYWYRQTLGQGPEFLTYFQNEAQLEKSRLLSDRFSAERPKGSFSTLEIQRTEQGDSAMYLCASSLVGTSGYEQYFGPGTRLTVT.

The V gene is TRBV7-9, the J gene TRBJ1-3; possible D gene TRBD1, 6 bases. The CDR3 spans 15 residues. The germline V and J ends were trimmed by 6 bases and 2 bases, with 14 bases remaining between them. The germline V gene encodes CDR1 SEHNR and CDR2 FQNEAQ (reference sequence). This chain's CDR3 is CASRLQGGAGNTIYF. The CDR3 DNA is TGTGCCAGCAGGCTACAGGGTGGCGCTGGAAACACCATATATTTT.

This chain connects TRBV5-1 to TRBJ2-5, with D perhaps matching TRBD2 (6 bases). Germline V CDR1 and CDR2: SGHRS, YFSETQ. The CDR3 sequence is 14 residues long. V was trimmed by 2 bases and J by 2 bases, leaving 10 bases between them. CDR3 sequence: CASSLQAGQETQYF. CDR3 DNA sequence: TGCGCCAGCAGCTTACAGGCGGGGCAAGAGACCCAGTACTTC.

V and J are TRBV18 and TRBJ2-5; D call uncertain. CDR1 is KGHSH, CDR2 LQKENI, per germline. Trimming stripped 0 bases from V and 5 bases from J, with 10 bases between. The CDR3 has 14 amino acids. The CDR3 bases are TGTGCCAGCTCACCACCGTCAGATTCGGAGACCCAGTACTTC. It specifies CASSPPSDSETQYF.

The chain couples TRBV5-1 to TRBJ2-1; 7 bases map to TRBD2. CDR1 and CDR2 (germline): SGHRS, YFSETQ. The CDR3 runs to 15 residues. V dropped 3 bases and J dropped 8; count of bases not matched to a gene: 11. The CDR3 DNA follows: TGCGCCAGCAGCTCCAGGACTAGTATGATGGATGAGCAGTTCTTC. This codes for CASSSRTSMMDEQFF.

The CDR3 sequence is CASSLQLVNGEQYF. CDR3 DNA sequence: TGTGCCAGCAGCTTGCAACTAGTCAACGGCGAGCAGTACTTC. The chain employs TRBV5-4 and TRBJ2-7; weak D call: TRBD2 (5 bases). CDR3 size: 14 residues. Germline lookup yields CDR1 SGHNT and CDR2 YYREEE (reference sequence). V gave up 1 base and J gave up 6 bases, with 14 bases separating them. Filled out from reference TRBV5-4 and TRBJ2-7, the complete variable domain reads ETGVTQSPTHLIKTRGQQVTLRCSSQSGHNTVSWYQQALGQGPQFIFQYYREEENGRGNFPPRFSGLQFPNYSSELNVNALELDDSALYLCASSLQLVNGEQYFGPGTRLTVT.

The CDR3 nucleotides are TGCGCCACACAGCGGGAGATAAGCTCCTACAATGAGCAGTTCTTC. This translates into CATQREISSYNEQFF. The chain joins TRBV10-2 to TRBJ2-1; 8 bases map to TRBD2. This CDR3 contains 15 residues. The V gene's germline CDR1 is WSHSY and CDR2 SAAADI. The ends lost 10 bases at V and 0 bases at J; junction bases unmatched: 8.

A few counts support this clone. The chain links TRBV2 to TRBJ1-4; the match to TRBD1 covers 7 bases. Germline-derived CDR1 and CDR2 are SNHLY and FYNNEI. The CDR3 is made up of 15 amino acids. V lost 7 bases and J lost 4; bases outside the gene matches: 9. The CDR3 spells CASTTKGTVNEKLFF. CDR3 DNA: TGTGCCAGCACCACAAAGGGGACAGTTAATGAAAAACTGTTTTTT.

The J gene is TRBJ2-1, the V gene TRBV20-1; D unclear. The CDR3 spans 10 residues. V was pared by 4 bases and J by 8 bases, with 6 bases between. Germline V gives CDR1 DFQATT, CDR2 SNEGSKA (reference sequence). CDR3 sequence (DNA): TGCAGTGCTACTCGGGATGAGCAGTTCTTC. It encodes CSATRDEQFF.